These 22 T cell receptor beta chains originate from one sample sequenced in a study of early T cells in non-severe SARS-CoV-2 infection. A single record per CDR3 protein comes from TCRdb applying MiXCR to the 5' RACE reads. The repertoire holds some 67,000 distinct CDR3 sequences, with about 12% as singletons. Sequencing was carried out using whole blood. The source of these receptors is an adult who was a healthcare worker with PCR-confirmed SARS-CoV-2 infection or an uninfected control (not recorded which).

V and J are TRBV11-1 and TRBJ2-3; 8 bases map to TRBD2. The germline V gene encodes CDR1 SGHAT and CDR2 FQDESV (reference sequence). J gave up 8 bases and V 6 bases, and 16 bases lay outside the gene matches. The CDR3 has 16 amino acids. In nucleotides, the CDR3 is TGTGCCAGCAGTTCCTCGGGAGGGGCCAAGGGAGGTACGCAGTATTTT. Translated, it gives CASSSSGGAKGGTQYF.

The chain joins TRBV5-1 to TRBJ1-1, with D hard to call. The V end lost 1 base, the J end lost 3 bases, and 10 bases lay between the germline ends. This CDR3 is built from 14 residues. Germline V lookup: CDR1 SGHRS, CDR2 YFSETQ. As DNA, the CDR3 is TGCGCCAGCAGCTTGAGTCTCTTCGACACTGAAGCTTTCTTT. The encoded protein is CASSLSLFDTEAFF.

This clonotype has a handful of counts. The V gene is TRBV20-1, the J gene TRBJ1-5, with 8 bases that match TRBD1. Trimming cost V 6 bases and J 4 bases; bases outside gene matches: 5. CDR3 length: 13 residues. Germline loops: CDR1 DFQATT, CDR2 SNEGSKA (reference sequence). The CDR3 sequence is CSATGQGNQPQHF. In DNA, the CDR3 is TGCAGTGCGACCGGACAGGGTAATCAGCCCCAGCATTTT.

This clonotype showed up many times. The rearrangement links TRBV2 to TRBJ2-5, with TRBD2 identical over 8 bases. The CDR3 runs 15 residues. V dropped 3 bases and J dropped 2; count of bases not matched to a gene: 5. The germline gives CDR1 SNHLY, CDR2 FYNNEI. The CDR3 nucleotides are TGTGCCAGCAGTGACGTAGCGGGGATACAAGAGACCCAGTACTTC. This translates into CASSDVAGIQETQYF.

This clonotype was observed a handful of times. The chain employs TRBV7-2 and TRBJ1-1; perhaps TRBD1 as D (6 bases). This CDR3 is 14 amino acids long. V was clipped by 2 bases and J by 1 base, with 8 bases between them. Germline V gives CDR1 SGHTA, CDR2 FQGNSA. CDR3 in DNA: TGTGCCAGCAGCTTATACAGGGCGAACACTGAAGCTTTCTTT. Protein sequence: CASSLYRANTEAFF.

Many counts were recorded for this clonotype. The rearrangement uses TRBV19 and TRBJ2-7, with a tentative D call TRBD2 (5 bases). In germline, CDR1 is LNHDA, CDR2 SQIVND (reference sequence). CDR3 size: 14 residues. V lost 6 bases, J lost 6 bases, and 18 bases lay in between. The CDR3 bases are TGTGCCAGTAGGCGAGAGGGAAAACCCCCCGAGCAGTACTTC. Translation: CASRREGKPPEQYF.

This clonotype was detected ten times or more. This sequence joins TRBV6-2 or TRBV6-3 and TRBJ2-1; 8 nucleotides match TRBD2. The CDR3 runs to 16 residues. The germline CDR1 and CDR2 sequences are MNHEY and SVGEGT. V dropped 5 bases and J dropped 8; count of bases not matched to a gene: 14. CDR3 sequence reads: CASSQGLAGRLYEQFF. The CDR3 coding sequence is TGTGCCAGCAGTCAAGGACTAGCTGGCCGGTTATATGAGCAGTTCTTC.

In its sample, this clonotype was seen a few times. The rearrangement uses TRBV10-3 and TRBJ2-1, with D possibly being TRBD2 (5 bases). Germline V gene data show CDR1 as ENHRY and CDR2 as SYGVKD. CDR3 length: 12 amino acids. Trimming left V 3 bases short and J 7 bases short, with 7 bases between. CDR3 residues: CAISELGNEQFF. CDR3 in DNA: TGTGCCATCAGTGAACTAGGTAATGAGCAGTTCTTC.

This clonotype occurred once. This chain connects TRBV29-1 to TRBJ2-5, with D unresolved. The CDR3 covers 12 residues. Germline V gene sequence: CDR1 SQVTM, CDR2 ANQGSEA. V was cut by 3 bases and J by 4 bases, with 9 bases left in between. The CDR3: CSVDRTPETQYF. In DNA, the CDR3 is TGCAGCGTTGACAGGACCCCAGAGACCCAGTACTTC.

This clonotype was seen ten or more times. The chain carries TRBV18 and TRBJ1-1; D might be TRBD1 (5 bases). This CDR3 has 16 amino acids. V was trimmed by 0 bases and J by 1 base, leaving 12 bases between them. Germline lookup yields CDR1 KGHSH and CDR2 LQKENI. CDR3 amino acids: CASSPPGIGENTEAFF. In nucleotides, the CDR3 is TGTGCCAGCTCACCACCGGGGATAGGGGAGAACACTGAAGCTTTCTTT.

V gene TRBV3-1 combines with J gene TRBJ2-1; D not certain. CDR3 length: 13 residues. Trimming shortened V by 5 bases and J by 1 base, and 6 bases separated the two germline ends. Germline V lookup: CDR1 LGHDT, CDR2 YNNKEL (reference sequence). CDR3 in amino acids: CASSIWSYNEQFF. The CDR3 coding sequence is TGTGCCAGCAGCATTTGGTCCTACAATGAGCAGTTCTTC.

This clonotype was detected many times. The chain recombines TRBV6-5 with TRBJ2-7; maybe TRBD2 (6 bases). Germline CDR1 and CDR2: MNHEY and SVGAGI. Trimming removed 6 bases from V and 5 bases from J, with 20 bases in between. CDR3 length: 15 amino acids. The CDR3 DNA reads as TGTGCCAGCAGCCGCTCGGGAGAGGGGAGCAACGAGCAGTACTTC. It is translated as CASSRSGEGSNEQYF.

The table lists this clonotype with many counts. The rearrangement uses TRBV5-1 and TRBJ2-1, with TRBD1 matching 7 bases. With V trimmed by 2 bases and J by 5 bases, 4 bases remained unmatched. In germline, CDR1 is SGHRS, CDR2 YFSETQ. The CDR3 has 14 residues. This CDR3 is CASSFEGADNEQFF. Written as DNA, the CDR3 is TGCGCCAGCAGCTTTGAGGGGGCCGACAATGAGCAGTTCTTC.

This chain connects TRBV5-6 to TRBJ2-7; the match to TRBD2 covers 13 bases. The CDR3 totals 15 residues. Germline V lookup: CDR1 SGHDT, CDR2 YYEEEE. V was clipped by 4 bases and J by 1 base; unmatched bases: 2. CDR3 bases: TGTGCCAGCAGCACTAGCGGGGGGGCTTCCTACGAGCAGTACTTC. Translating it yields CASSTSGGASYEQYF.

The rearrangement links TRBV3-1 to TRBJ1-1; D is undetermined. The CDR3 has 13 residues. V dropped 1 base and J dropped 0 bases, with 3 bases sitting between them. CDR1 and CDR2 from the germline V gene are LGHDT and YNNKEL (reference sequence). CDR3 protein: CASSQAVNTEAFF. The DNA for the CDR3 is TGTGCCAGCAGCCAAGCAGTGAACACTGAAGCTTTCTTT.

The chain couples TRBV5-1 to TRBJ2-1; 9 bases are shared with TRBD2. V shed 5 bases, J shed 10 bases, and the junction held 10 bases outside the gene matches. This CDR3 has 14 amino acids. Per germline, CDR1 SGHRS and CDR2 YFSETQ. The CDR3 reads CASSLAGPVREQFF. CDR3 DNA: TGCGCCAGCAGTCTAGCGGGGCCCGTAAGGGAGCAGTTCTTC.

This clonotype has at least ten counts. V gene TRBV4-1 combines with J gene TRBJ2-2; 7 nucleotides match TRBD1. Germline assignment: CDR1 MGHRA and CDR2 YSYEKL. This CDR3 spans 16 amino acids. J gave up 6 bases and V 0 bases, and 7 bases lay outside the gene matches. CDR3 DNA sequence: TGCGCCAGCAGCCAAGATTCGACAGGGACGGCCGGGGAGCTGTTTTTT. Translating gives CASSQDSTGTAGELFF.

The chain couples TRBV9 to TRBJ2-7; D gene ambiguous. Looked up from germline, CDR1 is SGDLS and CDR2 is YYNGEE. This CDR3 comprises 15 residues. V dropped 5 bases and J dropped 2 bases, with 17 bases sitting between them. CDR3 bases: TGTGCCAGCAGTGGAGACGGTATAAAGACCTACGAGCAGTACTTC. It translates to CASSGDGIKTYEQYF.

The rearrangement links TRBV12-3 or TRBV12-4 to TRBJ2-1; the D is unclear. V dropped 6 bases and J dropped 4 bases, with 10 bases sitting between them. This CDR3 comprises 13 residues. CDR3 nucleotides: TGTGCCAGCAGCCCCGCGAGGTACAATGAGCAGTTCTTC. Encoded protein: CASSPARYNEQFF.

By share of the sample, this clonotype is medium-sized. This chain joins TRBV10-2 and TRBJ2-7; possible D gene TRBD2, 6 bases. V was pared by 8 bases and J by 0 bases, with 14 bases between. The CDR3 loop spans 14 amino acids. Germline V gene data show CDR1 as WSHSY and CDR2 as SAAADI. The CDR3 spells CASGEEAFSYEQYF. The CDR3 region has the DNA TGCGCCAGCGGGGAGGAGGCTTTCTCCTACGAGCAGTACTTC.

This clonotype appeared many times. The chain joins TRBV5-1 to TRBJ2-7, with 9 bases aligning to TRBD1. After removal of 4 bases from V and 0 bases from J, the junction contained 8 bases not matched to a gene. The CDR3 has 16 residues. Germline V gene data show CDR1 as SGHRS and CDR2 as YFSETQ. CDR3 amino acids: CASSGGTGPPSYEQYF. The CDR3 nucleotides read TGCGCCAGCAGCGGGGGGACAGGGCCGCCCTCCTACGAGCAGTACTTC.

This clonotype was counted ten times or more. The CDR3 DNA reads as TGTGCCAGCAGTGAATCCTTATGGGCGGGGAATTCACCCCTCCACTTT. Translation gives CASSESLWAGNSPLHF. The genes are TRBV2 and TRBJ1-6; no definite D call. The CDR3 is made up of 16 amino acids. Trimming stripped 2 bases from V and 7 bases from J, with 15 bases between. Germline V lookup: CDR1 SNHLY, CDR2 FYNNEI.